This TCR beta chain was sequenced for a study of shared clonotypes between healthy human individuals. Produced via immunoSEQ multiplex PCR; TCRdb's table is partial and in-frame only. The sample yields approximately 720,000 clones, approximately 75% seen once. Trimming removed 3 bases from V and 0 bases from J; junction bases left unmatched: 1. The CDR3 spans 15 residues. The germline CDR1 and CDR2 sequences are MDHEN and SYDVKM. The sample consisted of memory CD4+ T cells sorted from blood. Subset specified: CD45RA-negative fraction. The rearrangement links TRBV28 to TRBJ2-3, with 9 bases fitting TRBD2. The TCR comes from a woman aged 30 to 39 in good health. For the CDR3, the DNA is TGTGCCAGCAGTTTTAGCGGGAGTAGCACAGATACGCAGTATTTT. Amino acid sequence: CASSFSGSSTDTQYF.